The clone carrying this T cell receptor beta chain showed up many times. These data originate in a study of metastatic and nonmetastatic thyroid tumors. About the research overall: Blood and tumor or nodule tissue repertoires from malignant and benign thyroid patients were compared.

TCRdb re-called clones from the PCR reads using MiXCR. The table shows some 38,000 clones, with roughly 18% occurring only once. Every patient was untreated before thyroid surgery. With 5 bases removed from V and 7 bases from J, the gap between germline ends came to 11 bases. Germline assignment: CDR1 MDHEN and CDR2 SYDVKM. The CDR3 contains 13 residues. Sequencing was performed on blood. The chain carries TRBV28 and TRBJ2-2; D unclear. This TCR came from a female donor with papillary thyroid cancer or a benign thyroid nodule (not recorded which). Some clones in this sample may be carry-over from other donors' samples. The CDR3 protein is CASSLNTGGELFF. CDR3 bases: TGTGCCAGCAGTCTAAACACGGGCGGGGAGCTGTTTTTT. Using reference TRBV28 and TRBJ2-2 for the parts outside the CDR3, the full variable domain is DVKVTQSSRYLVKRTGEKVFLECVQDMDHENMFWYRQDPGLGLRLIYFSYDVKMKEKGDIPEGYSVSREKKERFSLILESASTNQTSMYLCASSLNTGGELFFGEGSRLTVL.